These 24 T cell receptor delta chains came from one sample sequenced in a study of gamma-delta chains in newborns, infants, children. TCRdb re-analyzed the reads via CATT. The repertoire holds around 8,000 delta-chain clones, with roughly 1.6% as singletons. The sample consisted of blood. The receptors here all came from a child who was a newborn, infant or young child, either healthy, febrile or measles-vaccinated (not recorded which).

As to this clone: This clone may be a read error of a much larger clone one base away. Other DNA sequences within the sample encode an identical CDR3. The chain carries TRDV1 and TRDJ1; 9 nucleotides agree with TRDD3. Germline CDR1 TSWWSYY, CDR2 QGS. V dropped 4 bases and J dropped 1; count of bases not matched to a gene: 28. This CDR3 is 23 amino acids long. In DNA form, the CDR3 reads TGTGCTCTTGGGGGACTCACCCCCTTCTTACTGGGGGACAGGTCACCGTTCACCGATAAACTCATCTTT. Translating it yields CALGGLTPFLLGDRSPFTDKLIF.

This clone was counted between two and nine times. Relative to the germline gene, one junction end is altered; a read error may explain this. J is TRDJ1 and V is TRDV1; 10 nucleotides agree with TRDD3. The CDR3 contains 17 residues. Per the germline V gene, CDR1 is TSWWSYY and CDR2 is QGS. This CDR3 reads CAVGDSFPVLGDEELIF. The CDR3 coding sequence is TGTGCTGTTGGGGACTCATTCCCCGTACTGGGGGATGAAGAACTCATCTTT.

For this clone: A much more abundant neighbour one base away suggests this may be a read error. Other DNA sequences of this sample code for an identical CDR3. The chain has TRDV2 and TRDJ3, with 10 bases identical to TRDD3. Losses at the gene ends were 0 bases for V and 0 bases for J; bases not matched to a gene: 7. Germline V gene sequence: CDR1 GEAIGNYY, CDR2 EKD. CDR3 length: 20 amino acids. Here the CDR3 reads CACDTVRLGDSSWDTRQMFF. CDR3 nucleotide sequence: TGTGCCTGTGACACCGTGAGGCTGGGGGATAGCTCCTGGGACACCCGACAGATGTTTTTC.

This clone was seen just once. The chain has TRDV1 and TRDJ1, with TRDD3 matching over 13 bases. The J gene was not available in TCRdb and was assigned here by matching the DNA to germline segments. The CDR3 contains 24 residues. The ends lost 0 bases at V and 0 bases at J; junction bases unmatched: 22. Germline V CDR1 and CDR2: TSWWSYY, QGS. CDR3 in DNA: TGTGCTCTTGGGGAACTACGGAGCTTCCTCCGTACTGGGGGATACGCCGGTTACACCGATAAACTCATCTTT. Translating it yields CALGELRSFLRTGGYAGYTDKLIF.

This clone was counted only a few times. TCRdb's protein sequence differs at residue 5 from the translated DNA; the protein presented here follows the DNA. This chain uses TRDV1 with TRDJ1; 7 nucleotides match TRDD2. The CDR3 has 13 residues. The germline V gene encodes CDR1 TSWWSYY and CDR2 QGS. V shed 5 bases and J 11 bases; nucleotides not matched to a gene: 11. The CDR3, as DNA: TGTGCTCTTGGGCACCTCTTCCTATTTCGTCTCATCTTT. This encodes CALGHLFLFRLIF.

The table lists this clone with a few counts. The protein given by TCRdb reflects a much larger clone and differs at residue 6 from this DNA's translation, likely from a read error; the protein shown is the DNA's translation. The chain couples TRDV2 to TRDJ3; D is unresolved. The germline V gene encodes CDR1 GEAIGNYY and CDR2 EKD. The CDR3 is 16 residues long. V dropped 3 bases and J dropped 0 bases, with 8 bases sitting between them. The CDR3 reads CACDWWSSWDTRQMFF. DNA of the CDR3: TGTGCCTGTGACTGGTGGAGCTCCTGGGACACCCGACAGATGTTTTTC.

In regard to this clone: Since a much larger clone is just one base distant, this may be a read error. The rearrangement joins TRDV2 to TRDJ3; 11 bases are shared with TRDD3. Germline V gene lookup returns CDR1 GEAIGNYY and CDR2 EKD. The CDR3 spans 23 residues. J lost 1 base, V lost 0 bases, and 16 bases had no gene match. CDR3: CACDTVYLGDTHSASWDTRQMFF. DNA for the CDR3: TGTGCCTGTGACACCGTGTACTTGGGGGATACGCATTCAGCGTCCTGGGACACCCGACAGATGTTTTTC.

This clone has only a few counts. TCRdb pairs this DNA with a much larger clone's protein that differs at residue 10, likely a read error; the protein shown was translated from the DNA. The chain links TRDV2 to TRDJ1, with 7 nucleotides matching TRDD3. The CDR3 spans 19 residues. The V gene end was trimmed by 0 bases and the J gene end by 0 bases; junction bases not matched to a gene: 15. Germline V gives CDR1 GEAIGNYY, CDR2 EKD. The CDR3 nucleotides are TGTGCCTGTGACACCCTTACTACTGGGGAACCGCCATACACCGATAAACTCATCTTT. This translates into CACDTLTTGEPPYTDKLIF.

This clone has ten or more counts. This chain connects TRDV1 to TRDJ1, with D maybe TRDD3 (6 bases). The CDR3 extends over 18 amino acids. CDR1 TSWWSYY and CDR2 QGS come from the germline V gene. With 0 bases removed from V and 2 bases from J, the gap between germline ends came to 19 bases. The CDR3 protein is CALGELGRGGSLTDKLIF. CDR3 in DNA: TGTGCTCTTGGGGAACTTGGCCGTGGGGGTTCCCTTACCGATAAACTCATCTTT.

This CDR3 is CALGELRPSYKTLGDRVDKLIF. CDR3 bases: TGTGCTCTTGGGGAACTCCGGCCTTCCTATAAAACACTGGGGGATCGGGTCGATAAACTCATCTTT. This chain links TRDV1 with TRDJ1; 10 bases are shared with TRDD3. CDR3 length: 22 amino acids. V shed 0 bases, J shed 4 bases, and the junction held 23 bases outside the gene matches. Germline values: CDR1 TSWWSYY, CDR2 QGS.

In the case of this clone: The TCRdb protein, from a much larger clone, departs from this DNA's translation at residue 4, likely by read error; the protein shown derives from the DNA. This sequence joins TRDV2 and TRDJ1; 13 bases map to TRDD3. Germline CDR1 and CDR2: GEAIGNYY and EKD. This CDR3 comprises 15 residues. Trimming cost V 5 bases and J 8 bases; bases outside gene matches: 10. This chain's CDR3 is CACGPVLGDTGKLIF. The CDR3 DNA is TGTGCCTGTGGCCCTGTACTGGGGGATACGGGGAAACTCATCTTT.

Notes on this clone: This clone may be a read error of a much larger clone one base away. This sample includes further DNA sequences coding for the same CDR3. The chain joins TRDV2 to TRDJ1; 10 nucleotides agree with TRDD3. Germline V CDR1 and CDR2: GEAIGNYY, EKD. The CDR3 runs to 18 residues. The CDR3 here is CACDKSTGGSSDTDKLIF. CDR3 nucleotide sequence: TGCGCCTGTGACAAGAGTACTGGGGGATCCTCGGACACCGATAAACTCATCTTT.

This clone rates as medium-sized. V gene TRDV1 combines with J gene TRDJ2; D is possibly TRDD3 (6 bases). The length of the CDR3 is 17 residues. CDR1 is TSWWSYY, CDR2 QGS, per germline. V dropped 0 bases and J dropped 0 bases, with 11 bases sitting between them. The CDR3 DNA reads as TGTGCTCTTGGGGAACTATTCCGATACGCTTTGACAGCACAACTCTTCTTT. Translating gives CALGELFRYALTAQLFF.

Note on this clone: The TCRdb record carries a much larger clone's protein, which differs from this DNA's translation at residue 18; a read error is the likely cause, and the protein listed here is the DNA translation. This rearrangement joins TRDV1 to TRDJ1, with 8 bases identical to TRDD3. Looked up from germline, CDR1 is TSWWSYY and CDR2 is QGS. CDR3 length equals 20 residues. CDR3 bases: TGTGCTCTTGGGGAACGTCGAGGCGTTTACTGGGGGTTGTACACCGATAAACCCATCTTT. Its protein product is CALGERRGVYWGLYTDKPIF.

In the case of this clone: This DNA's translation and the protein TCRdb lists, from a much larger clone, do not match at residue 10, likely due to a read error; the protein shown is translated from the DNA. V usage is TRDV2 and J usage is TRDJ1; tentative D call: TRDD3 (6 bases). Germline lookup yields CDR1 GEAIGNYY and CDR2 EKD. Trimming took off 0 bases at V and 3 bases at J, with 13 bases between the two ends. This CDR3 region has 15 residues. In DNA form, the CDR3 reads TGTGCCTGTGACACCGTCGGATACCGGTCCGATAAACTCATCTTT. This codes for CACDTVGYRSDKLIF.

Relative to its sample, this clone is medium-sized (0.01 to 0.1%). The chain has TRDV1 and TRDJ1; D uncertain. Per germline, CDR1 TSWWSYY and CDR2 QGS. The CDR3 covers 18 residues. V lost 0 bases and J 1 base, leaving 18 bases between the germline ends. Here the CDR3 DNA reads TGTGCTCTTGGGGAACTATTTTCCATTGGGACTACCACCGATAAACTCATCTTT. Translating gives CALGELFSIGTTTDKLIF.

A note on this clone: With a far larger clone one base away, a read error is the likely cause. The chain joins TRDV2 to TRDJ3; 8 bases map to TRDD3. CDR3 size: 19 residues. Germline assignment: CDR1 GEAIGNYY and CDR2 EKD. This CDR3 is CACDRVLGVSSWDTRQTFF. CDR3 nucleotide sequence: TGTGCCTGTGACAGAGTACTGGGGGTCAGCTCCTGGGACACCCGACAGACGTTTTTC.

With respect to this clone: This DNA's translation differs at residue 6 from TCRdb's protein, which comes from a much larger clone; a read error is likely, and the protein shown is translated from the DNA. The J gene is TRDJ3, the V gene TRDV2; 10 nucleotides line up with TRDD3. The trim removed 0 bases at V and 1 base at J, leaving 8 bases unmatched. Germline loops: CDR1 GEAIGNYY, CDR2 EKD. This CDR3 is built from 20 residues. The chain's CDR3 is CACDTARGIRRSWDTRQMFF. CDR3 in DNA: TGTGCCTGTGACACCGCCAGGGGGATACGCCGATCCTGGGACACCCGACAGATGTTTTTC.

Of note for this clone: Its ends do not fully match the called genes, so a read error is possible. The gene calls are TRDV1 and TRDJ1; TRDD3 is a possible D gene (6 bases). CDR3 size: 16 residues. From germline, CDR1 is TSWWSYY and CDR2 QGS. Written as DNA, the CDR3 is TGTGCTCTTGGGACCAACTGGGCTACTTACACCGATAAATTCATCTTT. Translating gives CALGTNWATYTDKFIF.

In regard to this clone: One end of the junction is discordant with germline, which a read error may explain. At the DNA level, this CDR3 is encoded by other sequences in the same sample as well. The chain joins TRDV1 to TRDJ1, with TRDD3 identical over 10 bases. CDR1 is TSWWSYY, CDR2 QGS, per germline. CDR3 length: 18 amino acids. The DNA for the CDR3 is TGCGCTCTTGGGGAACCTTCCGGGGGGGATACGAGGACCGATAAACTCATCTTT. Amino acids: CALGEPSGGDTRTDKLIF.

By sample fraction, this clone is medium-sized. The chain recombines TRDV1 with TRDJ1, with a tentative D call TRDD2 (5 bases). Germline CDR1 is TSWWSYY and CDR2 is QGS. The V and J ends lost 2 bases and 0 bases respectively, with 16 bases between them. This CDR3 contains 17 residues. The CDR3 here is CALGEGLPIVDTDKLIF. CDR3 nucleotide sequence: TGTGCTCTTGGGGAAGGCCTACCCATTGTAGACACCGATAAACTCATCTTT.

In its sample, this clone was seen a few times. One end of the junction varies from germline; a read error may be responsible. The gene calls are TRDV1 and TRDJ1; tentatively, D is TRDD2 or TRDD3 (6 bases each). Germline V gene lookup returns CDR1 TSWWSYY and CDR2 QGS. The CDR3 totals 23 residues. DNA of the CDR3: TGTGCTCTTGGGGAACTGGGGGCTCGGTCCTACCCCTGGGGATTGGGTTACACCGATGAACTCATCTTT. Protein: CALGELGARSYPWGLGYTDELIF.

To note about this clone: A far larger clone lies a single base away; this is likely a read error. The J gene is TRDJ3, the V gene TRDV2; 12 nucleotides align to TRDD3. The CDR3 contains 17 residues. Germline V gene sequence: CDR1 GEAIGNYY, CDR2 EKD. CDR3 sequence reads: CACDILGDTWGTRQMFF. CDR3 coding DNA: TGTGCCTGTGACATACTGGGGGATACCTGGGGCACCCGACAGATGTTTTTC.

The sample holds a few counts of this clone. Sequence at one end of the junction differs from germline and may be a read error. The rearrangement links TRDV2 to TRDJ3; 10 bases are a match to TRDD3. Germline V lookup: CDR1 GEAIGNYY, CDR2 EKD. The CDR3 has 20 amino acids. The CDR3 reads CACDTVLGDLSSWDTRQMFF. The CDR3 DNA sequence: TGTGCCTGTGACACCGTACTGGGGGATCTATCCTCCTGGGACACCCGCCAGATGTTTTTC.